The present entry profiles one T cell receptor (beta chain) with its context. The data originate from a study of blood T cell repertoires in COVID-19. Study background: PBMCs, B-cell-depleted T cells, or T cells provided the cDNA or gDNA that made up the material.

Under the authors' procedure: How many nucleated cells were present was estimated from reference gene primer amplification. Only in-frame clones appear in the TCRdb table, and some are missing; sequencing was by immunoSEQ multiplex PCR. The V and J calls and clone size are taken from that table; D and trimming were inferred from the DNA. This table holds about 200,000 clones, around 89% found once. The length of the CDR3 is 15 residues. The V gene end was trimmed by 1 base and the J gene end by 8 bases; junction bases not matched to a gene: 6. Per germline, CDR1 SGHNT and CDR2 YENEEA. Sequencing was performed on peripheral blood. The chain links TRBV11-3 to TRBJ2-1; 9 nucleotides line up with TRBD2. This TCR was sampled from a man aged 35 to 55 with active or convalescent COVID-19. The CDR3 nucleotides are TGTGCCAGCAGCTTAGTGGCGGGAGGGCCCCATGAGCAGTTCTTC. It yields the protein CASSLVAGGPHEQFF.